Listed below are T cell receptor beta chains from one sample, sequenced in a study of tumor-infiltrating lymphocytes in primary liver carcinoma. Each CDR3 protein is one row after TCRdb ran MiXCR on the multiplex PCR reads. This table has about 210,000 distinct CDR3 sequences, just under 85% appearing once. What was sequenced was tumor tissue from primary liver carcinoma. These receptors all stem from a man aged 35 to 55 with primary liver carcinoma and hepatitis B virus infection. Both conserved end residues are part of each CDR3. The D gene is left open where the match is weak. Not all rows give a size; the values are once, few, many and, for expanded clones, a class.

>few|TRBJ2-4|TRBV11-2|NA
TGTGTCAGCACCACTTCGGCGGTATCCAAAAACATCCAGTACTTC
CVSTTSAVSKNIQYF
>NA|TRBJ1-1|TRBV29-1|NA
TGCAGCGCTCAGAGTCAGAATAACACTGAATCTTTCTTT
CSAQSQNNTESFF
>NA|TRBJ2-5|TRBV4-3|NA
TGCGCCAGCAGCCAAGCGGCTAGCGTGGGGACTGGTGAGACCCAGTATTTC
CASSQAASVGTGETQYF
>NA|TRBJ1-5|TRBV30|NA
TGTGCCTGGAGTGTTAAGTGCAATCAGCCACAGCATTTT
CAWSVKCNQPQHF
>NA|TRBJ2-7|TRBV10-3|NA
TGTGCCATCAGTGAGGGGACCAACGGTGAATACGAGCAGTACTTC
CAISEGTNGEYEQYF
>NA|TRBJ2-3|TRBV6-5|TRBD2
TGTGCCAGCAACCATGGACTAGTGGGAACAGATACGCAGTATTTT
CASNHGLVGTDTQYF
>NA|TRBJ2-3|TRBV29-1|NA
TGCAGCGCGGGAAAGACAAATCCGCAGTATTTT
CSAGKTNPQYF
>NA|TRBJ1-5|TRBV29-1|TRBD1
TGCAGCGTTGTCGGACAGGTCAATCAGGCCCATCATTTT
CSVVGQVNQAHHF
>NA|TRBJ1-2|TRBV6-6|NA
TGTGCCAGCAGCAAAAGTCCGGCCGGAGGAGGATATGGCTACACCTTC
CASSKSPAGGGYGYTF
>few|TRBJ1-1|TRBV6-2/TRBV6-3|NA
TGTGCTAGCAGTTCCCCCCTTCGTACTGAAGTTTTCTTT
CASSSPLRTEVFF
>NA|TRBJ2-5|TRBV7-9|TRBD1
TGTGCCAGCAGCTTCTGGACAGGGAGAGAAGAGAACCAGTACTTC
CASSFWTGREENQYF
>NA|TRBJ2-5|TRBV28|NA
TGTACCAGTAGCGACCCTAGCGCACCGCAGAGGGGCCAGTACTTC
CTSSDPSAPQRGQYF
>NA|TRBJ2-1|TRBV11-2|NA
TGTGCCAGCAACTTAGTCGGTCTCTCGAGCTACTACTATGAGCAGTTCTTC
CASNLVGLSSYYYEQFF
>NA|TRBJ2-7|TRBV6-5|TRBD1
TGTGCCAGCAGGGGGACAGGCGAGTACGAGCAGAAATTC
CASRGTGEYEQKF
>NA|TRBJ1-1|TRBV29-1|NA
TGCAGCGTTGCGGCGGGGTGGGGCATGAATACTCAAGCTTTCTTT
CSVAAGWGMNTQAFF
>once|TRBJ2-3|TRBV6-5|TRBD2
TGTACCAGCACCCCAGGACTAGCGGGAACAGATACGCGGTATTTT
CTSTPGLAGTDTRYF
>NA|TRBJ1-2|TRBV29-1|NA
TGCAGCGTCGGGGGCAGGGGAAACTATGACTACACCTTC
CSVGGRGNYDYTF
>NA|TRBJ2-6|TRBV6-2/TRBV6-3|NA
TGTGCCAGCAGTTACGCGGGACTCTCTGGGGCCAACGTCCTAATTTTC
CASSYAGLSGANVLIF
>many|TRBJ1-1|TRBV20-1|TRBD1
TGCAGTGCTAGAGATAACAGGGGCACTGAAGCTTTCTTT
CSARDNRGTEAFF
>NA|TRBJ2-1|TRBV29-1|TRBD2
TGCAGCGTTCGGGACTATGCAAAGATTGAGCGGCTCTTC
CSVRDYAKIERLF
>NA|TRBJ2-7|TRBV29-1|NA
TGCAGCGTTGAGTCGCAGAGGAACAGCAAGCAGTACTTC
CSVESQRNSKQYF
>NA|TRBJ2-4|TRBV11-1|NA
TGTGCCAGCAGCTTACCCGGTACTACTGGGACCAAAAACATTCAGTACTTC
CASSLPGTTGTKNIQYF
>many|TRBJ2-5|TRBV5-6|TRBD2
TGTGCCAGCACCCAGACTAGCGGGAGGGCCGGGACCCAGTACTTC
CASTQTSGRAGTQYF
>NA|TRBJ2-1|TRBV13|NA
TGTGCCAGCAGCTTAGGGGTCCTGGGAAGGGACAATGAGCAGTTCTTC
CASSLGVLGRDNEQFF
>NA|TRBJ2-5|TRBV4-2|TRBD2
TGTTCCAGCAGCCCCAGTTGGACTAGTCTAGCGGCCTTTGGAAAGACCCAGTACTTC
CSSSPSWTSLAAFGKTQYF
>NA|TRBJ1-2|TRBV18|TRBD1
TGTGCCAGCTCACCAACAGGGGATTACGATGGCTACACCTTC
CASSPTGDYDGYTF
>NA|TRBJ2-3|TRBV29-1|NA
TGCAGTGTTGAGGGCGGGGCCGGCATCGCAGATACACAGTATTTT
CSVEGGAGIADTQYF
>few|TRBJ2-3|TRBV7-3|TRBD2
TGTGCCAGCAGCGATCAGCGGGAGATGGGTCCAGATACGCAGTATTTT
CASSDQREMGPDTQYF
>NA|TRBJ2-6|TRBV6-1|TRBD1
TGTGCCGGTACCGGGACAGGGGATGCTGTGGCCAACGTCCTGACTTTC
CAGTGTGDAVANVLTF
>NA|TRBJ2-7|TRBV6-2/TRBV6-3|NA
TGTGCCAGCAGATACGGAATAACGGGGAGTGTATACGAGCAGTGCTTC
CASRYGITGSVYEQCF
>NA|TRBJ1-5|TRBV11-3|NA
TGTGCCAGCAGTGACAGCTATAGCGATCATCACCAGCTCTTT
CASSDSYSDHHQLF
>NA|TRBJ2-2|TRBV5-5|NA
TGTGCCAGCAGCTGGCGTGGGGGCGGACGGTGTGGTGAGCTGTTATTT
CASSWRGGGRCGELLF
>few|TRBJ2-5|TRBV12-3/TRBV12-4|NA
TGTGCCAGTAGTTTAGCGCAGGAGACCCAGTACTTC
CASSLAQETQYF
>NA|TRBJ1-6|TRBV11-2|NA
TGTGCCAGCAGCGACGATGGCCAACCCCTCCACTTT
CASSDDGQPLHF
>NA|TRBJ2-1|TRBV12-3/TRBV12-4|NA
TGTGCCAGCCCTCAGGACATGTACAATGAGCACTTCTTC
CASPQDMYNEHFF
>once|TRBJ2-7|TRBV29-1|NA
TGCATCGTTGAACAAGACAATTCCTACGAGCAGTACTTC
CIVEQDNSYEQYF
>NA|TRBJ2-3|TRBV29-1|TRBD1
TGCTGCGTTGAAAGGACAGGGGGCACAGATACGCAATATTTT
CCVERTGGTDTQYF
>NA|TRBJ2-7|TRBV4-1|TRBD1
TGCGTCAGCAGCCAAGGACAGGGGCCCACCTACGAGCAGTACTTC
CVSSQGQGPTYEQYF
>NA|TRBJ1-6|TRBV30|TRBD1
TGTACCTGGAGTGTACAAGGGGGCGATTCACCCCTCCACTTC
CTWSVQGGDSPLHF
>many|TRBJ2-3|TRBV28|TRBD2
TGTGCCAGCAGTTTGGGGGGACTAGTCACAGATACGCAGTATTTT
CASSLGGLVTDTQYF
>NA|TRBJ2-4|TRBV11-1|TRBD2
TGTGTCAGCAGCTCTCCCGGGACTAGCGGGACCAGAAAGATTCATTACTTC
CVSSSPGTSGTRKIHYF
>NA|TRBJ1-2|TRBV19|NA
TGTGCCACTACCCCAGGACAACTCTATGGCTACACCTTC
CATTPGQLYGYTF
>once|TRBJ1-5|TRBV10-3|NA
TGTGCCATCGGTGCGGGGGGCCGTCAGCCCCAGCATTTT
CAIGAGGRQPQHF
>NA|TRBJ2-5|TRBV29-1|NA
TGCAGCGCTGAATTCCCAGCCGACCAAGAGACCCAGTATTTC
CSAEFPADQETQYF
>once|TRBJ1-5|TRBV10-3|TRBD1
TGTGCCAGGACCGGGACAGACAAGGCGCCCCAGCATTTT
CARTGTDKAPQHF
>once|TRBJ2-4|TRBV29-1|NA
TGCAGCGTGATTCACGGGTCGGACATTCAGTACTTC
CSVIHGSDIQYF
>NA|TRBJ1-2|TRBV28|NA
TGTGGCAGCAGTTTGGAGGGGGTTTATGGTTACACCTTC
CGSSLEGVYGYTF
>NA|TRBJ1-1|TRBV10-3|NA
TGTGCCATCAGTGAGTCGAGTGGAACTGAAGCTCTCTTT
CAISESSGTEALF
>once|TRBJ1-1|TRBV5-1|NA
TGCGCCAACAGCCCCACGGCCAGGCTGGACACTGAAGCTTTCTTT
CANSPTARLDTEAFF
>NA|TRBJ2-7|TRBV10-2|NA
TGCGTCACTGGGGACACCTACGAGCAGTACTTC
CVTGDTYEQYF
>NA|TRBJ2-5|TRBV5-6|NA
TGTGCCGGCAAATGGCGGGACCAAGAGACCCACTACTTC
CAGKWRDQETHYF
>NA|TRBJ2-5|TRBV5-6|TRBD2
TGTGGCAGCGGAGCTAGCGGGATGGATCAAGAGACCCAGTACTTC
CGSGASGMDQETQYF
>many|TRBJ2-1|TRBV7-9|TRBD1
TGTGCCAGCAGCTCGGACAGGGGTAGTATAAATGAGCAGTTCTTC
CASSSDRGSINEQFF
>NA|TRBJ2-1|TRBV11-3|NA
TGTGTCAGTAGCCTGATTAGTGGGAGACCCTACAATGAGCAGTTCTTC
CVSSLISGRPYNEQFF